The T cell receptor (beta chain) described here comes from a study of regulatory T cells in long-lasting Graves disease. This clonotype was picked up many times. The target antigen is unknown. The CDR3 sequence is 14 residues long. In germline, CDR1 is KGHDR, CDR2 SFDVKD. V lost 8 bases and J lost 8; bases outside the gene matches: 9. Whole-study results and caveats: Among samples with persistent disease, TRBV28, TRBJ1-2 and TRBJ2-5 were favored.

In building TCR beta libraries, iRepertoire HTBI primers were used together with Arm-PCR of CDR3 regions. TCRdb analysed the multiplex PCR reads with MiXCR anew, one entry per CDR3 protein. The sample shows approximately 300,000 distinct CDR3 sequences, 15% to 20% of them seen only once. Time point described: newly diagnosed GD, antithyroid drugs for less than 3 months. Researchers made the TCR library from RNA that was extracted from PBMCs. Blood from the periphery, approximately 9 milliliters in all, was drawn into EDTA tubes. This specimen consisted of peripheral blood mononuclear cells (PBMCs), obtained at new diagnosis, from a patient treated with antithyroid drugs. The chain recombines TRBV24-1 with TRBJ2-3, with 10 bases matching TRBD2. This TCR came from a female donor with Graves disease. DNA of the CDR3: TGTGCCACCACGGAAAGCGGGAGGGCCGGTACGCAGTATTTT. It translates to CATTESGRAGTQYF.